This TCR beta chain was found in a study of blood T cell repertoires in COVID-19. Study context: Whether acute or convalescent, the COVID-19 samples came from the United States, Italy and Spain. From T cells, B-cell-depleted T cells, or PBMCs came the material, which was cDNA or gDNA.

Data came from immunoSEQ multiplex PCR; TCRdb stores just in-frame clones and leaves some out. The sample has a few hundred thousand clones; around 88% are singletons. The study recruited people aged 18 to 89 years across more than 20 US areas. Cohorts were assigned according to the clinical history that participants reported. CDR1 is SGHRS, CDR2 YFSETQ, per germline. The J segment lost 4 bases and the V segment lost 2 bases, leaving 5 bases of the junction unmatched. The CDR3 runs to 15 residues. The sequence came from a woman in her thirties or forties with acute COVID-19. This chain links TRBV5-1 with TRBJ2-3; 9 positions agree with TRBD2. The specimen was PBMCs or T cells enriched from blood (not recorded which). CDR3 bases: TGCGCCAGCAGCTTAAATAGCGGGAGCGCAGATACGCAGTATTTT. Its protein product is CASSLNSGSADTQYF.